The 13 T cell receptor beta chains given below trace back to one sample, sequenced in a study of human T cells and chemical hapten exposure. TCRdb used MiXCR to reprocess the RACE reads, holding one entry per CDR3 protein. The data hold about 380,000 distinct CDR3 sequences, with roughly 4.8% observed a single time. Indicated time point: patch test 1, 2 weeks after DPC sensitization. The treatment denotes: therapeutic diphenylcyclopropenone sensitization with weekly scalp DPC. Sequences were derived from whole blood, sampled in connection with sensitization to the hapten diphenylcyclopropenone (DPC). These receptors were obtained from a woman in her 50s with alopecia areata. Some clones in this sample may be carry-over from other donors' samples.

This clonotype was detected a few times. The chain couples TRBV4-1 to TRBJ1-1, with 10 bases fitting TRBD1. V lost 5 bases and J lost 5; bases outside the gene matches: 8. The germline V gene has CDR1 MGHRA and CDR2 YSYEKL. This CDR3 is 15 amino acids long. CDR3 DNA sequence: TGCGCCAGCAGCTCACGACAGGGGGCTGGGACTGAAGCTTTCTTT. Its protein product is CASSSRQGAGTEAFF.

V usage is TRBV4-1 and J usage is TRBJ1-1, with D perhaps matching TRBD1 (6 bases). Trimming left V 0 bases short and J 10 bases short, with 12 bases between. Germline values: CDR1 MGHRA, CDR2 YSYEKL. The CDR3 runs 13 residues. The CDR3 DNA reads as TGCGCCAGCAGCCAAGATGTGGGGGCTGGAGCTTTCTTT. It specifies CASSQDVGAGAFF.

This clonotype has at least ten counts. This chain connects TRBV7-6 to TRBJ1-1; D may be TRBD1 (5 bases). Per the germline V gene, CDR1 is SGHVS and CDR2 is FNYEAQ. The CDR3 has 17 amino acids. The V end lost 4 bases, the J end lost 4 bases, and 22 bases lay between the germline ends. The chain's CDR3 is CASSSQVSWGDFTEAFF. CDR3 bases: TGTGCCAGCAGCTCTCAGGTCTCCTGGGGGGACTTCACTGAAGCTTTCTTT.

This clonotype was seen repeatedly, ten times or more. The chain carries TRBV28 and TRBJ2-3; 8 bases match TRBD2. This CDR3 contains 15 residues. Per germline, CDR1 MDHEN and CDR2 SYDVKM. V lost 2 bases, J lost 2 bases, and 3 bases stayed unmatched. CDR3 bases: TGTGCCAGCAGTTTACCAGCGGGAGACACAGATACGCAGTATTTT. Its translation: CASSLPAGDTDTQYF.

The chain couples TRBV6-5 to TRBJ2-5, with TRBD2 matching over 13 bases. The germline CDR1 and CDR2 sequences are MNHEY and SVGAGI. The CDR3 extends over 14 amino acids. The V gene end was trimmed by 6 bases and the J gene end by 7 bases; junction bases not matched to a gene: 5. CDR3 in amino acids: CASSWTSGSSTQYF. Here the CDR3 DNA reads TGTGCCAGCAGCTGGACTAGCGGGAGTTCGACCCAGTACTTC.

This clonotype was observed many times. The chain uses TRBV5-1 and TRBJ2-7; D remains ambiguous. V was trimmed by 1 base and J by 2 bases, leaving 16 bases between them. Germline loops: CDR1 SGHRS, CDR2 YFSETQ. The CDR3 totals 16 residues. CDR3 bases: TGCGCCAGCAGCTTGTTAGGACGAGTAGCAGCCTACGAGCAGTACTTC. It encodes CASSLLGRVAAYEQYF. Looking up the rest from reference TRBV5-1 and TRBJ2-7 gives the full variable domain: KAGVTQTPRYLIKTRGQQVTLSCSPISGHRSVSWYQQTPGQGLQFLFEYFSETQRNKGNFPGRFSGRQFSNSRSEMNVSTLELGDSALYLCASSLLGRVAAYEQYFGPGTRLTVT.

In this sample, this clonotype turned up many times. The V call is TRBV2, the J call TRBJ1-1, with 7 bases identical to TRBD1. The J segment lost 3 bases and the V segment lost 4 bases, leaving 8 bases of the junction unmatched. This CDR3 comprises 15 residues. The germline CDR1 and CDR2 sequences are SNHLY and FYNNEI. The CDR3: CASSVRQGGYTEAFF. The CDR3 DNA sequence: TGTGCCAGCAGTGTCCGGCAGGGGGGGTACACTGAAGCTTTCTTT.

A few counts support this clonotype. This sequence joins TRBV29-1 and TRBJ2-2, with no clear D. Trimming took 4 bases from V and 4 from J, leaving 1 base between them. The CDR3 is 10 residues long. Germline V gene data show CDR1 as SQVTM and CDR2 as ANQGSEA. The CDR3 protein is CSVGTGELFF. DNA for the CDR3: TGCAGCGTTGGCACCGGGGAGCTGTTTTTT.

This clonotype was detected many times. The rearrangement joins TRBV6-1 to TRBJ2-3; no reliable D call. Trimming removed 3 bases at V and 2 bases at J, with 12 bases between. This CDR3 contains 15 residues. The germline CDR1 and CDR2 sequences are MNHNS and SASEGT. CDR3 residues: CASSDFPVVTDTQYF. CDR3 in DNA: TGTGCCAGCAGTGATTTTCCGGTGGTCACAGATACGCAGTATTTT.

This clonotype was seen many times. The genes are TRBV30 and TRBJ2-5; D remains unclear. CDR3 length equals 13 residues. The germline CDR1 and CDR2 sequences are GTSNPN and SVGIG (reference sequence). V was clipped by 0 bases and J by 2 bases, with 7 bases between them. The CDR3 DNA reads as TGTGCCTGGAGTGTTAAGGTTCAAGAGACCCAGTACTTC. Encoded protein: CAWSVKVQETQYF.

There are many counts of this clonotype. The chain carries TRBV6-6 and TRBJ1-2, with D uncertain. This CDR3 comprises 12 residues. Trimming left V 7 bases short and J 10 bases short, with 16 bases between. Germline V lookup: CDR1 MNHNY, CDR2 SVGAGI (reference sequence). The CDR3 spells CASTSGRVHYTF. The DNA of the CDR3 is TGTGCCAGCACCTCAGGCAGAGTCCACTACACCTTC.

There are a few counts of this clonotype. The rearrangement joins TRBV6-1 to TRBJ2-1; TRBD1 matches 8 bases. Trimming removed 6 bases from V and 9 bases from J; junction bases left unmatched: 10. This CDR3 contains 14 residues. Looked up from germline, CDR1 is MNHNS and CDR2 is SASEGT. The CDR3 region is CASREQGVGGEQFF. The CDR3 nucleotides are TGTGCCAGCAGAGAACAGGGGGTAGGCGGTGAGCAGTTCTTC.

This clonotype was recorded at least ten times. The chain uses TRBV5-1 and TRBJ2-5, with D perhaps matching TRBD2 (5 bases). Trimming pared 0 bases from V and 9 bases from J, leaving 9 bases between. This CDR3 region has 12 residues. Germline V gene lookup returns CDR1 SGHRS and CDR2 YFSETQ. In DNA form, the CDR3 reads TGCGCCAGCAGCTTGGGCCAGGAGGCCCAGTACTTC. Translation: CASSLGQEAQYF.